The sequence of this T cell receptor (beta chain) was determined in a study of T cell clones after liver transplantation. Background on the study: Immunosuppression withdrawal was tried within 2 years after liver transplantation in this trial. Pre-transplant mixed lymphocyte reactions yielded third-party-reactive TCRbeta sequences as comparators for graft-donor-reactive sequences. Study-wide results and caveats: These preliminary findings come from unstandardized post-transplant sampling times. Graft donor-reactive T cells may have migrated into the graft rather than being deleted.

Sequencing was performed with immunoSEQ multiplex PCR; in TCRdb, only in-frame clones are kept and a portion is missing. The top ten clones hold about 50% of a sample with more than 9,000 clones, about 72% of them seen once. Concerning this clone itself: Its antigen is as yet unknown.

The CDR3 consists of 12 residues. The germline V gene has CDR1 SQVTM and CDR2 ANQGSEA. This receptor was obtained from a human patient who received a liver transplant. A share of the T cells may be of graft donor origin. Specimen: CD8+ T cells from blood, collected at the 22-month timepoint. This chain links TRBV29-1 with TRBJ1-1; D gene ambiguous. For the CDR3, the DNA is TGCAGGGCCGGGCCCCTGAGGACTGAAGCTTTCTTT. Translating it yields CRAGPLRTEAFF.